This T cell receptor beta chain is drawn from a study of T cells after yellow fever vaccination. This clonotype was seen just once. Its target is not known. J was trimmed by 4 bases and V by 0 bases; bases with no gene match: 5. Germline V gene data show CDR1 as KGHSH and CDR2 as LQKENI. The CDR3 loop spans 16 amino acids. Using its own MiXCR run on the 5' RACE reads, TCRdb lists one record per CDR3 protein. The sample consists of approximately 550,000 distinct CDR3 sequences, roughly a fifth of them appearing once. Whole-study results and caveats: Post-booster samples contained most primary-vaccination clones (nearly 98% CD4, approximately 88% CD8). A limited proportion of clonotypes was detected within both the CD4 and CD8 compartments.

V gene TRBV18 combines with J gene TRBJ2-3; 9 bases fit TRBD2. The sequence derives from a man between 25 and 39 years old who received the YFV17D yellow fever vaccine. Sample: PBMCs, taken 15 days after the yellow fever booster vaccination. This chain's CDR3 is CASSPPREGRSDTQYF. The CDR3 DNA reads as TGTGCCAGCTCACCACCGCGGGAGGGCCGGTCAGATACGCAGTATTTT. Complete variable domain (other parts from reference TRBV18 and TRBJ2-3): NAGVMQNPRHLVRRRGQEARLRCSPMKGHSHVYWYRQLPEEGLKFMVYLQKENIIDESGMPKERFSAEFPKEGPSILRIQQVVRGDSAAYFCASSPPREGRSDTQYFGPGTRLTVL.